These 31 T cell receptor beta chains were sequenced from one sample in a study of CD8+CD57+ T cells in acquired aplastic anemia. Genomic DNA, serving as template, underwent TCR beta VDJ and CDR3 profiling. TCRdb redid the calling of the reads with MiXCR, one entry per CDR3 protein. The repertoire holds a few hundred thousand distinct CDR3 sequences, with 30% to 40% as singletons. Sequencing used sorted CD4+, CD8+, or CD8+CD57+ T cells (not recorded which) from PBMCs. The receptor set was obtained from a human donor in good health, serving as a control.

This clonotype was observed a single time. The rearrangement uses TRBV2 and TRBJ1-6; D is possibly TRBD1 (6 bases). V was shortened by 8 bases and J by 10 bases, with 12 bases between the two germline ends. There are 12 residues in the CDR3. Germline loops: CDR1 SNHLY, CDR2 FYNNEI. The CDR3 protein is CASGGATSPLHF. CDR3 nucleotides: TGTGCCAGCGGGGGGGCAACGTCACCCCTCCACTTT.

This clonotype was seen ten or more times. The chain couples TRBV20-1 to TRBJ2-3; 11 bases match TRBD2. CDR1 is DFQATT and CDR2 is SNEGSKA in the germline V gene (reference sequence). This CDR3 spans 14 amino acids. V lost 6 bases, J lost 5 bases, and 7 bases stayed unmatched. CDR3 loop: CSAHTSGRGDTQYF. CDR3 coding DNA: TGCAGTGCCCATACTAGCGGGAGAGGAGATACGCAGTATTTT.

On this clonotype itself: This sequence may be a read error, since a much larger clone differs from it by one base. V and J are TRBV7-2 and TRBJ1-2; 10 bases match TRBD1. Germline V CDR1 and CDR2: SGHTA, FQGNSA. This CDR3 spans 15 amino acids. The CDR3 coding sequence is TGTGCCCGCAGCCGGATGGGACAGGGGAATCGGGGCTACACCTTC. It translates to CARSRMGQGNRGYTF.

This clonotype was observed at least ten times. The V and J genes are TRBV5-6 and TRBJ1-1; D remains ambiguous. This CDR3 region has 14 residues. The V end lost 3 bases, the J end lost 1 base, and 10 bases lay between the germline ends. Germline CDR1 reads SGHDT; CDR2 reads YYEEEE. The CDR3 spells CASSWMFGNTEAFF. In DNA, the CDR3 is TGTGCCAGCAGCTGGATGTTCGGGAACACTGAAGCTTTCTTT.

The chain recombines TRBV30 with TRBJ1-1; D not resolved. CDR1 and CDR2 from the germline V gene are GTSNPN and SVGIG (reference sequence). V was shortened by 5 bases and J by 4 bases, with 11 bases between the two germline ends. The length of the CDR3 is 12 residues. The CDR3 sequence is CAWASLRTEAFF. The CDR3 coding sequence is TGTGCCTGGGCCTCATTACGCACTGAAGCTTTCTTT.

This chain connects TRBV7-2 to TRBJ2-2; D might be TRBD1 (5 bases). The CDR3 is 16 amino acids. Between the trimmed V and J ends, which lost 0 bases and 3 bases, there was a span of 11 bases. Germline V gene sequence: CDR1 SGHTA, CDR2 FQGNSA. This chain's CDR3 is CASSLAGQGYTGELFF. The CDR3 DNA follows: TGTGCCAGCAGCTTAGCGGGCCAGGGATACACCGGGGAGCTGTTTTTT.

About this clonotype: Given a much more abundant clone one base away, this may be a read error. V usage is TRBV7-9 and J usage is TRBJ1-1; D is perhaps TRBD1 (5 bases). Germline V gene data show CDR1 as SEHNR and CDR2 as FQNEAQ (reference sequence). The CDR3 contains 14 residues. The DNA for the CDR3 is TGTGCCAGCAGCTTATCAGGGACGAACACTGGAGCTTTCTTT. Translated: CASSLSGTNTGAFF.

CDR3 loop: CSVAITGTYNQPQHF. Here the CDR3 DNA reads TGCAGCGTTGCCATCACCGGGACGTACAATCAGCCCCAGCATTTT. The chain employs TRBV29-1 and TRBJ1-5; D may be TRBD1 (5 bases). Germline lookup yields CDR1 SQVTM and CDR2 ANQGSEA. The V and J ends lost 4 bases and 3 bases respectively, with 16 bases between them. The CDR3 has 15 amino acids. Full variable domain (missing parts from reference TRBV29-1 and TRBJ1-5): SAVISQKPSRDICQRGTSLTIQCQVDSQVTMMFWYRQQPGQSLTLIATANQGSEATYESGFVIDKFPISRPNLTFSTLTVSNMSPEDSSIYLCSVAITGTYNQPQHFGDGTRLSIL.

Concerning this clonotype: Given a much more abundant clone one base away, this may be a read error. This chain connects TRBV19 to TRBJ1-1; D might be TRBD1 (6 bases). Germline values: CDR1 LNHDA, CDR2 SQIVND (reference sequence). The CDR3 sequence is 11 residues long. Between the trimmed V and J ends, which lost 5 bases and 13 bases, there was a span of 14 bases. For the CDR3, the DNA is TGTGCCAGTAGTGTTAAAAAGGGGGTTTTCTTT. This encodes CASSVKKGVFF.

The chain recombines TRBV10-3 with TRBJ2-1; D is undetermined. Trimming took 4 bases from V and 7 from J, leaving 23 bases between them. The CDR3 spans 17 residues. Germline assignment: CDR1 ENHRY and CDR2 SYGVKD. The CDR3 nucleotides read TGTGCCATCAGTGGGGGAAGACTCCGTAGTCTATATAATGAGCAGTTCTTC. This codes for CAISGGRLRSLYNEQFF.

Many counts were recorded for this clonotype. The chain couples TRBV20-1 to TRBJ1-2, with 7 bases fitting TRBD1. CDR1 and CDR2 (germline): DFQATT, SNEGSKA (reference sequence). The CDR3 loop spans 12 amino acids. The trim removed 3 bases at V and 8 bases at J, leaving 6 bases unmatched. CDR3 bases: TGCAGTGCTAGTCGACAGGGACAGGGCTACACCTTC. Its protein is CSASRQGQGYTF.

This rearrangement joins TRBV20-1 to TRBJ1-2; D not resolved. Germline V gene sequence: CDR1 DFQATT, CDR2 SNEGSKA (reference sequence). The CDR3 totals 11 residues. The ends were cut back, 4 bases at V and 7 bases at J, with 10 bases in the middle. CDR3 coding DNA: TGCAGTGCTACGTTTCCGGGTGGCTACACCTTC. It yields the protein CSATFPGGYTF.

J is TRBJ1-4 and V is TRBV5-4, with unresolved D. The CDR3 is 14 amino acids. Germline CDR1 is SGHNT and CDR2 is YYREEE (reference sequence). V was cut by 2 bases and J by 2 bases, with 7 bases left in between. CDR3 bases: TGTGCCAGCAGCTTAGGCCAGACTAATGAAAAACTGTTTTTT. Translating it yields CASSLGQTNEKLFF. Full variable domain (remainder filled in from reference TRBV5-4 and TRBJ1-4): ETGVTQSPTHLIKTRGQQVTLRCSSQSGHNTVSWYQQALGQGPQFIFQYYREEENGRGNFPPRFSGLQFPNYSSELNVNALELDDSALYLCASSLGQTNEKLFFGSGTQLSVL.

This clonotype was recorded many times. The chain couples TRBV24-1 to TRBJ2-3; 7 positions agree with TRBD1. Germline CDR1 and CDR2: KGHDR and SFDVKD. The CDR3 has 14 amino acids. Trimming removed 3 bases from V and 1 base from J; junction bases left unmatched: 0. CDR3 DNA sequence: TGTGCCACCAGTGATGGGACAGGCACAGATACGCAGTATTTT. Its protein product is CATSDGTGTDTQYF.

The CDR3 DNA reads TGTGCCAGCAGTGTGAAACTAGCGGGAGGGCCGAATTACAATGAGCAGTTCTTC. Translation: CASSVKLAGGPNYNEQFF. V gene TRBV2 combines with J gene TRBJ2-1; 13 nucleotides align to TRBD2. Per germline, CDR1 SNHLY and CDR2 FYNNEI. Germline trimming cut 4 bases from V and 4 bases from J; bases unmatched to any gene: 10. This CDR3 has 18 residues.

This clonotype has only a few counts. A read error may produce the germline difference seen at one junction end. CDR3: CASSLSPSAGPYEQYF. DNA of the CDR3: TGCGCCAGCAGCTTGAGTCCGAGCGCCGGGCCCTATGAGCAGTACTTC. The V gene is TRBV5-1, the J gene TRBJ2-7; D not resolved. The germline CDR1 and CDR2 sequences are SGHRS and YFSETQ. The CDR3 contains 16 residues.

The chain combines TRBV2 with TRBJ2-1; 7 positions match TRBD1. Germline V gene lookup returns CDR1 SNHLY and CDR2 FYNNEI. J was trimmed by 0 bases and V by 5 bases; bases with no gene match: 4. The CDR3 has 15 residues. Here the CDR3 DNA reads TGTGCCAGCAGTCCCGGGACAGCCTCCTACAATGAGCAGTTCTTC. Translating gives CASSPGTASYNEQFF.

The chain carries TRBV20-1 and TRBJ2-7, with a weak D call TRBD1 (5 bases). The germline V and J ends were trimmed by 0 bases and 5 bases, with 14 bases remaining between them. From germline, CDR1 is DFQATT and CDR2 SNEGSKA (reference sequence). The CDR3 spans 14 residues. DNA of the CDR3: TGCAGTGCTAGAGATCCGGACATCGCCGACGAGCAGTACTTC. It translates to CSARDPDIADEQYF.

The CDR3 nucleotides are TGTGCCACGACTAGCGGGCGGGAGACCCAGTACTTC. It yields the protein CATTSGRETQYF. The rearrangement uses TRBV10-3 and TRBJ2-5, with 10 bases identical to TRBD2. The CDR3 contains 12 residues. The junction had 4 bases not matched to a gene; V was cut back by 10 bases and J by 5 bases. The germline gives CDR1 ENHRY, CDR2 SYGVKD.

This clonotype turned up a few times. The J gene is TRBJ2-5, the V gene TRBV11-2, with TRBD2 matching 7 bases. The germline gives CDR1 SGHAT, CDR2 FQNNGV. The CDR3 sequence is 17 residues long. J lost 5 bases, V lost 6 bases, and 18 bases had no gene match. CDR3: CASSARVGLAAIETQYF. CDR3 bases: TGTGCCAGCAGTGCCAGAGTAGGGCTAGCGGCCATTGAGACCCAGTACTTC. The whole variable domain, remainder taken from reference TRBV11-2 and TRBJ2-5, is EAGVAQSPRYKIIEKRQSVAFWCNPISGHATLYWYQQILGQGPKLLIQFQNNGVVDDSQLPKDRFSAERLKGVDSTLKIQPAKLEDSAVYLCASSARVGLAAIETQYFGPGTRLLVL.

This clonotype was seen at least ten times. The chain carries TRBV7-2 and TRBJ1-2; unclear D gene. CDR3 length: 13 amino acids. With 5 bases removed from V and 4 bases from J, the gap between germline ends came to 11 bases. Per the germline V gene, CDR1 is SGHTA and CDR2 is FQGNSA. CDR3 DNA: TGTGCCAGCAGCCCTCCTTTTGGCTATGGCTACACCTTC. Protein sequence: CASSPPFGYGYTF.

This clonotype has more than one count but fewer than ten. The chain couples TRBV11-3 to TRBJ1-1; D unclear. The V gene's germline CDR1 is SGHNT and CDR2 YENEEA. There are 15 residues in the CDR3. V lost 1 base to trimming and J lost 1 base, with 10 bases between them. The CDR3 region is CASSLGGRENTEAFF. CDR3 nucleotide sequence: TGTGCCAGCAGCTTAGGCGGCAGAGAGAACACTGAAGCTTTCTTT.

This chain links TRBV15 with TRBJ2-5; the D gene could be TRBD1 or TRBD2 (6 bases each). V was shortened by 1 base and J by 0 bases, with 12 bases between the two germline ends. Per the germline V gene, CDR1 is LNHNV and CDR2 is YYDKDF (reference sequence). CDR3 length: 16 amino acids. The CDR3 is CATSRGRGLDQETQYF. The CDR3 nucleotides are TGTGCCACCAGCAGAGGACGGGGGCTGGACCAAGAGACCCAGTACTTC. The whole variable domain, remainder taken from reference TRBV15 and TRBJ2-5, is DAMVIQNPRYQVTQFGKPVTLSCSQTLNHNVMYWYQQKSSQAPKLLFHYYDKDFNNEADTPDNFQSRRPNTSFCFLDIRSPGLGDTAMYLCATSRGRGLDQETQYFGPGTRLLVL.

In its sample, this clonotype was seen many times. The gene calls are TRBV6-1 and TRBJ1-1; 7 bases align to TRBD1. The CDR3 length is 14 residues. The V gene end was trimmed by 3 bases and the J gene end by 5 bases; junction bases not matched to a gene: 6. From germline, CDR1 is MNHNS and CDR2 SASEGT. Here the CDR3 DNA reads TGTGCCAGCAGTGAGACAGGGAGGGAGACTGAAGCTTTCTTT. Its protein product is CASSETGRETEAFF.

This clonotype was counted ten times or more. The chain is built from TRBV7-2 and TRBJ2-1, with TRBD1 matching over 10 bases. Per germline, CDR1 SGHTA and CDR2 FQGNSA. The V segment lost 3 bases and the J segment 3 bases; nucleotides outside the gene matches: 2. The CDR3 is made up of 15 amino acids. The CDR3 nucleotides are TGTGCCAGCAGCTTGCGGACAGGGGGCTACAATGAGCAGTTCTTC. This sequence encodes CASSLRTGGYNEQFF.

This chain links TRBV5-8 with TRBJ1-2; TRBD1 matches at 8 bases. The length of the CDR3 is 15 residues. Germline lookup yields CDR1 SGHTS and CDR2 YDEGEE. J lost 4 bases, V lost 4 bases, and 9 bases had no gene match. The CDR3 nucleotides are TGTGCCAGCAGCCCCGGGACAGGAGGCGTCTATGGCTACACCTTC. Amino acids: CASSPGTGGVYGYTF.

This clonotype was observed at least ten times. V and J are TRBV5-1 and TRBJ1-4; D is unclear. Trimming took 1 base from V and 6 from J, leaving 10 bases between them. This CDR3 has 14 amino acids. The germline gives CDR1 SGHRS, CDR2 YFSETQ. CDR3 region: CASSLPGVDEKLFF. The CDR3 DNA follows: TGCGCCAGCAGCTTGCCAGGTGTGGATGAAAAACTGTTTTTT.

Of note for this clonotype: This may be a read error, as it is one base from a much larger clone. The chain combines TRBV7-8 with TRBJ1-1, with 7 nucleotides matching TRBD1. Germline loops: CDR1 SGHVS, CDR2 FQNEAQ. This CDR3 has 14 residues. V was pared by 1 base and J by 7 bases, with 6 bases of the junction left unmatched. This CDR3 is CASSLGGRGIEAFF. DNA for the CDR3: TGTGCCAGCAGCTTAGGAGGCAGGGGGATTGAAGCTTTCTTT.

On this clonotype itself: It may be a read error: a sequence one base away is much more abundant. This rearrangement joins TRBV7-3 to TRBJ2-6; D is perhaps TRBD1 or TRBD2 (5 bases each). The CDR3 is 17 amino acids. Germline V gene sequence: CDR1 SGHTA, CDR2 FQGTGA. This chain's CDR3 is CASSPRGSSSGASVLTF. CDR3 in DNA: TGTGCCAGCAGCCCCCGGGGCAGCAGCTCTGGGGCCAGCGTCCTGACTTTC.

The rearrangement links TRBV20-1 to TRBJ2-7; D might be TRBD1 or TRBD2, each matching 5 bases. This CDR3 spans 15 amino acids. Germline V gene lookup returns CDR1 DFQATT and CDR2 SNEGSKA (reference sequence). The CDR3 sequence is CSAVVLGDGNYEQYF. The CDR3 DNA follows: TGCAGCGCGGTTGTACTGGGGGACGGGAACTACGAGCAGTACTTC.

This chain connects TRBV19 to TRBJ2-3; 13 bases are shared with TRBD2. CDR3 length: 13 residues. Per germline, CDR1 LNHDA and CDR2 SQIVND (reference sequence). CDR3 in amino acids: CAAGLAGRDTQYF. The CDR3 nucleotides are TGTGCTGCGGGACTAGCGGGAAGGGATACGCAGTATTTT.